These T cell receptor beta chains were read from a single sample in a study of cytotoxic CD8 clonotypes in ibrutinib-treated CLL. Clones were read by immunoSEQ multiplex PCR, and TCRdb kept only the in-frame ones, dropping some. The data show 52,000 or so clones, with 54% seen just once and 20% to 30% held by the top ten. Specimen: PBMCs, collected at disease progression, from a patient treated with ibrutinib. The receptors originated from a human donor with chronic lymphocytic leukemia. Both conserved end residues are part of each CDR3.

CDR3 protein,J gene,V gene
CASSNGASGQGREKLFF,TRBJ1-4,TRBV21-1
CASSLRETYEQYF,TRBJ2-7,TRBV6-1
CAWEQGLPNEKLFF,TRBJ1-4,TRBV30
CASSSQGSTTGELFF,TRBJ2-2,TRBV7-9
CASSQGPDRPPSNYGYTF,TRBJ1-2,TRBV4-1
CASSIVNRITGELFF,TRBJ2-2,TRBV19
CASSRDRGIWNEQFF,TRBJ2-1,TRBV6-5
CASSLMGTAEAFF,TRBJ1-1,TRBV5-6
CASSLSRGGEQYF,TRBJ2-7,TRBV7-9
CASSLRGLAYEQYF,TRBJ2-7,TRBV5-5
CASSYRDRAYEQYF,TRBJ2-7,TRBV6-5
CASSSIQGSSYNSPLHF,TRBJ1-6,TRBV19
CASSLGQLSPYGYTF,TRBJ1-2,TRBV5-6
CASKGTSNSPLHF,TRBJ1-6,TRBV2
CSADMRNTGELFF,TRBJ2-2,TRBV29-1
CASSVAGTGSTGELFF,TRBJ2-2,TRBV9
CAWRTGAYNQPQHF,TRBJ1-5,TRBV30
CASSLMNTEAFF,TRBJ1-1,TRBV11-2
CASRRVDSPLHF,TRBJ1-6,TRBV19
CASSSTDYYEQYF,TRBJ2-7,TRBV7-2
CASSKNRGGYEQYF,TRBJ2-7,TRBV7-2
CASSGGQGQETQYF,TRBJ2-5,TRBV5-1
CSVELLRGETQYF,TRBJ2-5,TRBV29-1
CASSEGYGANVLTF,TRBJ2-6,TRBV2
CASSLAGVLSEQFF,TRBJ2-1,TRBV7-9
CASSLELGSYEQYF,TRBJ2-7,TRBV7-8
CASSGGTQYF,TRBJ2-3,TRBV11-2
CASSTPGSRTDTQYF,TRBJ2-3,TRBV5-4
CASSSPGGYNEQFF,TRBJ2-1,TRBV7-3
CASSVYEQYF,TRBJ2-7,TRBV2
CASSLVGSWAYEQYF,TRBJ2-7,TRBV11-3
CASSPGTGGVYEQYF,TRBJ2-7,TRBV5-1
CASSGTGGTGELFF,TRBJ2-2,TRBV2
CASTREWQNYGYTF,TRBJ1-2,TRBV28
CASSSPSGGGETQYF,TRBJ2-5,TRBV28
CASSQTTSGISSYNEQFF,TRBJ2-1,TRBV4-3
CASSYSIYDRVNGYTF,TRBJ1-2,TRBV6-6
CASRPTGGQRNTIYF,TRBJ1-3,TRBV19
CASSQRDNEQFF,TRBJ2-1,TRBV4-2
CASSLAAGWSYGYTF,TRBJ1-2,TRBV11-2
CASSPWTSGRDYNEQFF,TRBJ2-1,TRBV18
CASLGGWEAFF,TRBJ1-1,TRBV2
CASSLVGQGAHEQYF,TRBJ2-7,TRBV5-1
CASSQGWGRADTQYF,TRBJ2-3,TRBV4-2
CASSLARLSGVTDTQYF,TRBJ2-3,TRBV5-1